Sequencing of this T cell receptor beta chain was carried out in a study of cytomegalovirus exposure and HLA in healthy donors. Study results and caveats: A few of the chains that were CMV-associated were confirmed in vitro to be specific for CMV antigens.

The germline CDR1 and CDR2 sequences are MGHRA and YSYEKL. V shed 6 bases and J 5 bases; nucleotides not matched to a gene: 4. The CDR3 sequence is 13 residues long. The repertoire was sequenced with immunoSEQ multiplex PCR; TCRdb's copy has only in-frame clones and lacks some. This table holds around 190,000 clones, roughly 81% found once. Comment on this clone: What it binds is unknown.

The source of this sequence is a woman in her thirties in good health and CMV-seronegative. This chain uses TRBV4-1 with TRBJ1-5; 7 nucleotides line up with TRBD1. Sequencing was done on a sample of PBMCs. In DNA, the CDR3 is TGCGCCAGCAGTGGGCAGGGGGATCAGCCCCAGCATTTT. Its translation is CASSGQGDQPQHF.